Described below is a single T cell receptor beta chain sequence and its context. This entry is derived from a study of cytomegalovirus exposure and HLA in healthy donors. J gave up 3 bases and V 1 base, and 2 bases lay outside the gene matches. CDR1 is SEHNR, CDR2 FQNEAQ, per germline (reference sequence). CDR3 size: 15 residues. PCR primers comprised 60 Vbeta and 13 Jbeta primers. Method: immunoSEQ multiplex PCR; TCRdb's copy keeps in-frame clones and lacks some. Among roughly 140,000 clones listed, around three quarters were seen once. The TCR comes from a woman in her thirties or forties in good health and CMV-seronegative. The chain joins TRBV7-9 to TRBJ1-4; 7 bases fit TRBD1. The sequencing sample was made of PBMCs. CDR3 residues: CASSLVDRANEKLFF. The CDR3 nucleotides read TGTGCCAGCAGCTTAGTAGACAGGGCTAATGAAAAACTGTTTTTT.